The rows below give T cell receptor beta chains drawn from one sample of a study. TCRdb analysed the RT-PCR reads with MiXCR anew, one entry per CDR3 protein. The table shows more than 550,000 distinct CDR3 sequences, with 12% to 15% occurring only once. Sequencing was done on a sample of memory CD4+ T cells from blood. All receptors derive from a female donor in good health, serving as a healthy control. CDR3s include the opening cysteine and the closing phenylalanine or tryptophan. A D gene is named only where the DNA matches it firmly. Not all rows give a size; the values are once, few, many and, for expanded clones, a class.

NA | TRBJ1-6 | TRBV4-1 | many | CASSQGPNNSPLHF | TGCGCCAGCAGCCAAGGTCCGAATAATTCACCCCTCCACTTT
NA | TRBJ2-3 | TRBV6-6 | many | CASSPGVGSTDTQYF | TGTGCCAGCAGCCCAGGGGTCGGGAGCACAGATACGCAGTATTTT
NA | TRBJ1-1 | TRBV20-1 | NA | CSARDPTGGTEAFF | TGCAGTGCTAGAGATCCAACGGGGGGCACTGAAGCTTTCTTT
NA | TRBJ1-5 | TRBV9 | many | CASSVGTGKAPQHF | TGTGCCAGCAGCGTGGGGACGGGGAAGGCGCCCCAGCATTTT
NA | TRBJ2-5 | TRBV29-1 | NA | CSSDWGGQKGETQYF | TGCAGCTCAGACTGGGGGGGCCAAAAGGGGGAGACCCAGTACTTC
NA | TRBJ2-7 | TRBV27 | few | CASSLFARVSTYEQYF | TGTGCCAGCAGTTTATTCGCCCGGGTTTCAACCTACGAGCAGTACTTC
TRBD1 | TRBJ1-2 | TRBV12-3/TRBV12-4 | many | CASSSNTGGYGYTF | TGTGCCAGCAGTTCCAATACAGGGGGCTATGGCTACACCTTC
NA | TRBJ2-2 | TRBV9 | NA | CASNRASSGELFF | TGTGCCAGCAATCGGGCCTCGTCCGGGGAGCTGTTTTTT
NA | TRBJ2-2 | TRBV3-1 | NA | CASSPYGSDGELFF | TGTGCCAGCAGCCCCTACGGGAGCGACGGGGAGCTGTTTTTT
NA | TRBJ2-2 | TRBV19 | NA | CASSILSGEGTGELFF | TGTGCCAGTAGTATTTTGTCAGGCGAAGGCACCGGGGAGCTGTTTTTT
TRBD1 | TRBJ1-5 | TRBV7-2 | NA | CASSGRTGGPNQPQHF | TGTGCCAGCAGCGGACGGACAGGGGGCCCCAATCAGCCCCAGCATTTT
NA | TRBJ2-4 | TRBV20-1 | few | CSAREAGAQNIQYF | TGCAGTGCTAGAGAGGCGGGGGCCCAAAACATTCAGTACTTC
NA | TRBJ2-2 | TRBV5-1 | NA | CASSLEANTGELFF | TGCGCCAGCAGCTTGGAGGCGAACACCGGGGAGCTGTTTTTT
NA | TRBJ2-3 | TRBV4-3 | many | CASSQAQGLRTDTQYF | TGCGCCAGCAGCCAAGCCCAGGGACTTCGGACAGATACGCAGTATTTT
NA | TRBJ1-1 | TRBV24-1 | NA | CATSDGYTEAFF | TGTGCCACCAGTGACGGATACACTGAAGCTTTCTTT
TRBD1 | TRBJ2-1 | TRBV18 | NA | CASSPISLGQGRHEQFF | TGTGCCAGCTCACCCATCTCGCTGGGACAGGGGAGACATGAGCAGTTCTTC
NA | TRBJ2-7 | TRBV29-1 | few | CSVEGDTSYEQYF | TGCAGCGTTGAGGGGGACACATCCTACGAGCAGTACTTC
NA | TRBJ2-1 | TRBV7-2 | many | CASSLARSNEQFF | TGTGCCAGCAGCTTAGCCCGGTCTAATGAGCAGTTCTTC
NA | TRBJ1-2 | TRBV20-1 | many | CSASDSAGDGYTF | TGCAGTGCTAGTGACAGCGCGGGAGATGGCTACACCTTC
NA | TRBJ2-6 | TRBV6-1 | NA | CASSEAWSSGANVLTF | TGTGCCAGCAGTGAAGCGTGGAGCTCTGGGGCCAACGTCCTGACTTTC
NA | TRBJ1-6 | TRBV20-1 | many | CSARVGPLHF | TGCAGTGCACGGGTAGGGCCCCTCCACTTT
NA | TRBJ2-7 | TRBV29-1 | few | CSVTGSAPYEQYF | TGCAGCGTAACAGGGTCAGCTCCCTACGAGCAGTACTTC
TRBD2 | TRBJ2-7 | TRBV28 | many | CASSWATLAASYEQYF | TGTGCCAGCAGTTGGGCGACGCTAGCGGCGTCCTACGAGCAGTACTTC
TRBD1 | TRBJ2-7 | TRBV4-2 | few | CASSQAFGQANYEQYF | TGTGCCAGCAGCCAAGCTTTCGGACAGGCCAACTACGAGCAGTACTTC
NA | TRBJ1-1 | TRBV5-1 | few | CASSPFIANTEAFF | TGCGCCAGCAGCCCCTTCATAGCTAACACTGAAGCTTTCTTT
NA | TRBJ1-1 | TRBV7-2 | few | CASSPDRTKNTEAFF | TGTGCCAGCAGCCCCGACAGGACTAAGAACACTGAAGCTTTCTTT
NA | TRBJ2-1 | TRBV5-6 | few | CASRFVDSSYNEQFF | TGTGCCAGCAGATTTGTAGACTCCTCCTACAATGAGCAGTTCTTC
NA | TRBJ2-5 | TRBV5-1 | NA | CASSVYRAGETQYF | TGCGCCAGCAGCGTATACAGGGCAGGGGAGACCCAGTACTTC
NA | TRBJ1-4 | TRBV28 | NA | CASSLEQKLFF | TGTGCCAGCAGCCTGGAACAAAAACTGTTTTTT
NA | TRBJ1-4 | TRBV4-3 | many | CASSGQSEKLFF | TGCGCCAGCAGCGGACAGAGTGAAAAACTGTTTTTT
NA | TRBJ2-4 | TRBV7-9 | many | CASSPSGAKNIQYF | TGTGCCAGCAGCCCTTCGGGGGCCAAAAACATTCAGTACTTC
NA | TRBJ2-7 | TRBV3-1 | NA | CASSQPSAGGEQYF | TGTGCCAGCAGCCAACCTAGCGCAGGGGGCGAGCAGTACTTC
NA | TRBJ1-1 | TRBV19 | NA | CASMNRMSTEAFF | TGTGCCAGTATGAACAGGATGTCGACTGAAGCTTTCTTT
NA | TRBJ2-1 | TRBV7-2 | NA | CASSLRRTDNEQFF | TGTGCCAGCAGCTTGCGTAGGACAGACAATGAGCAGTTCTTC
TRBD1 | TRBJ1-1 | TRBV6-2/TRBV6-3 | NA | CASSRGQASRTEAFF | TGTGCCAGCAGCCGGGGACAGGCGTCTAGGACTGAAGCTTTCTTT
NA | TRBJ1-1 | TRBV6-6 | few | CASIEGHPTEAFF | TGTGCCAGCATTGAGGGACACCCTACTGAAGCTTTCTTT
TRBD1 | TRBJ2-3 | TRBV10-3 | few | CAITGTGAFTDTQYF | TGTGCCATCACCGGGACAGGGGCATTCACAGATACGCAGTATTTT
NA | TRBJ2-3 | TRBV6-5 | many | CASSRRDTSTDTQYF | TGTGCCAGCAGCCGCCGGGACACTAGCACAGATACGCAGTATTTT
NA | TRBJ1-2 | TRBV6-1 | many | CASRAGPIDGYTF | TGTGCCAGCAGAGCCGGGCCTATTGATGGCTACACCTTC
TRBD1 | TRBJ1-3 | TRBV29-1 | NA | CSVERQGERSGNTIYF | TGCAGCGTAGAGAGACAGGGGGAAAGGTCTGGAAACACCATATATTTT
TRBD1 | TRBJ2-4 | TRBV2 | few | CASRADRGMKNIQYF | TGTGCCAGCAGAGCGGACAGGGGAATGAAAAACATTCAGTACTTC
NA | TRBJ2-7 | TRBV27 | NA | CASSIDRISSYEQYF | TGTGCCAGCAGTATAGACAGGATCAGCTCCTACGAGCAGTACTTC
TRBD2 | TRBJ2-3 | TRBV7-2 | few | CASSPLSGGTDTQYF | TGTGCCAGCAGCCCCCTAAGCGGGGGCACAGATACGCAGTATTTT
NA | TRBJ1-1 | TRBV5-1 | NA | CASSLERAGTEAFF | TGCGCCAGCAGCTTGGAAAGGGCTGGGACTGAAGCTTTCTTT
NA | TRBJ2-2 | TRBV20-1 | many | CSASPRATNTGELFF | TGCAGTGCTAGCCCCCGAGCGACGAACACCGGGGAGCTGTTTTTT
TRBD2 | TRBJ2-1 | TRBV20-1 | many | CSARAPSGSYNEQFF | TGCAGTGCTAGAGCGCCTAGCGGCTCCTACAATGAGCAGTTCTTC
NA | TRBJ1-6 | TRBV28 | few | CASTPDPHRSPLHF | TGTGCCAGCACCCCGGACCCTCATCGATCACCCCTCCACTTT
NA | TRBJ2-7 | TRBV7-2 | NA | CASSQAPMVGYEQYF | TGTGCCAGCAGCCAAGCTCCAATGGTAGGCTACGAGCAGTACTTC
NA | TRBJ2-1 | TRBV4-3 | many | CASSQAQGRNAEQFF | TGCGCCAGCAGCCAAGCGCAGGGAAGGAATGCTGAGCAGTTCTTC
TRBD2 | TRBJ2-1 | TRBV4-3 | many | CASSQDVGVAGRYNEQFF | TGCGCCAGCAGCCAAGATGTTGGGGTAGCGGGGCGGTACAATGAGCAGTTCTTC
TRBD2 | TRBJ2-3 | TRBV6-1 | few | CASKERDFSDTQYF | TGTGCCAGTAAGGAGCGGGACTTTTCAGATACGCAGTATTTT